The source of this TCR beta chain is a study of T cells in Graves' hyperthyroidism and ophthalmopathy. General study findings and limits: Ophthalmopathy was separated from stable hyperthyroidism by a 13 V-J model.

Patients were excluded because of uncontrolled infection, other autoimmune disease, pregnancy or lactation. TCR beta CDR3 region amplification was performed from RNA transcripts. With the HTBI primer set, the TCR CDR3 went through a first round of RT-PCR. Each CDR3 protein is one row after TCRdb ran MiXCR on the multiplex PCR reads. The table has 300,000 to 500,000 distinct CDR3 sequences, 15% seen once; the top ten hold over 25%. This clonotype was found many times. Its antigen is not identified. The length of the CDR3 is 13 residues. In germline, CDR1 is KGHDR, CDR2 SFDVKD. Trimming took off 10 bases at V and 10 bases at J, with 21 bases between the two ends.

The sequence derives from a woman in her 30s with Graves' hyperthyroidism. The source material was blood. The rearrangement uses TRBV24-1 and TRBJ2-5, with D perhaps being TRBD1 or TRBD2 (5 bases each). The CDR3 loop is CATGETGGNIQYF. The DNA for the CDR3 is TGTGCCACTGGGGAAACAGGAGGCAATATCCAGTACTTC.